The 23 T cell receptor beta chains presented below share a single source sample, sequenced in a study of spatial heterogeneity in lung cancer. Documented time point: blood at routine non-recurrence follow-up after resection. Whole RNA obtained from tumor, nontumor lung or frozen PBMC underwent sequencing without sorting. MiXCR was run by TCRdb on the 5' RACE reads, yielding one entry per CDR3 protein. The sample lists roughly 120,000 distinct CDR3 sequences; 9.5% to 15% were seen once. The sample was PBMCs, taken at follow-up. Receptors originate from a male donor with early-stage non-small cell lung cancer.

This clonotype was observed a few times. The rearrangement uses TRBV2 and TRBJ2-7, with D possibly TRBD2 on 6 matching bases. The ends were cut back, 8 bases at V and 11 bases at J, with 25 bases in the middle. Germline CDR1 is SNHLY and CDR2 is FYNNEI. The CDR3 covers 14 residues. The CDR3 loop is CASHIDQLGGSKYF. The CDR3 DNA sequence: TGTGCCAGCCATATCGACCAGTTGGGGGGATCTAAGTACTTC.

CDR3 in amino acids: CASSLQGANTGELFF. The CDR3 nucleotides are TGTGCCAGCAGTCTACAGGGGGCGAACACCGGGGAGCTGTTTTTT. The chain employs TRBV6-5 and TRBJ2-2; 8 bases fit TRBD1. After removal of 5 bases from V and 0 bases from J, the junction contained 2 bases not matched to a gene. Germline loops: CDR1 MNHEY, CDR2 SVGAGI. This CDR3 comprises 15 residues.

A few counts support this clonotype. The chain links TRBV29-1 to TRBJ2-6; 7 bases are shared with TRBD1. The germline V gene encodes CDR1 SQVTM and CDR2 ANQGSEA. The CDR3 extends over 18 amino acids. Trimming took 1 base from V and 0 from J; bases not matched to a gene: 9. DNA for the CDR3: TGCAGCGTTGAAGGGGACAGAGAATCGCTCTCTGGGGCCAACGTCCTGACTTTC. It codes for CSVEGDRESLSGANVLTF. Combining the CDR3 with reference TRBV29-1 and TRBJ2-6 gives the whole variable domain SAVISQKPSRDICQRGTSLTIQCQVDSQVTMMFWYRQQPGQSLTLIATANQGSEATYESGFVIDKFPISRPNLTFSTLTVSNMSPEDSSIYLCSVEGDRESLSGANVLTFGAGSRLTVL.

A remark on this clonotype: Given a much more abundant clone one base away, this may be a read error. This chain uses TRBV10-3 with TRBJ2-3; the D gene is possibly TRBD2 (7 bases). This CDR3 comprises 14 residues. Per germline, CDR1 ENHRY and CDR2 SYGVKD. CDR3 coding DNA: TGTGCCACCCTAGGGGGGGCCGGCACAGATACGCTGTATTTT. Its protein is CATLGGAGTDTLYF.

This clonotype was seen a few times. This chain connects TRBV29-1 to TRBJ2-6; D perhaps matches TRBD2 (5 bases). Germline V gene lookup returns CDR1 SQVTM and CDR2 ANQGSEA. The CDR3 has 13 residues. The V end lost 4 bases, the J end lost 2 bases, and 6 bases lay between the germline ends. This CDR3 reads CSVARAGANVLTF. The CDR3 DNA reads TGCAGCGTTGCGAGGGCTGGGGCCAACGTCCTGACTTTC.

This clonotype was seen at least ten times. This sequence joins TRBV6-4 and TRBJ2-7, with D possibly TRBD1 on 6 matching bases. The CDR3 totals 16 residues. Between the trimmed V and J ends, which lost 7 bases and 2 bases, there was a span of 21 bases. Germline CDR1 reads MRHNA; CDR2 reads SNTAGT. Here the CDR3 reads CASTLHVGQHTYEQYF. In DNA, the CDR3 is TGTGCCAGCACCCTGCACGTAGGACAGCACACCTACGAGCAGTACTTC.

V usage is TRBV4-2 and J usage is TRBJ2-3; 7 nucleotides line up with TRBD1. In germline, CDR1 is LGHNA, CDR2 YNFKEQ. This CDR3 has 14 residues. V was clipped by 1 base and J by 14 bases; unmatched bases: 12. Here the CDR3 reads CASSQGDRDSRTYF. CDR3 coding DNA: TGTGCCAGCAGCCAAGGGGACCGGGACAGCCGCACGTATTTT.

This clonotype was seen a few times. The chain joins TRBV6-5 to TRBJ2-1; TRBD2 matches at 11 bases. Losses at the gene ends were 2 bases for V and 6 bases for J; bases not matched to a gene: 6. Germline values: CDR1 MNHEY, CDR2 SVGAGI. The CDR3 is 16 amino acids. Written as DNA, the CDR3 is TGTGCCAGCAGTTACCATCTAGCGGGGGGACCCAATGAGCAGTTCTTC. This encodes CASSYHLAGGPNEQFF.

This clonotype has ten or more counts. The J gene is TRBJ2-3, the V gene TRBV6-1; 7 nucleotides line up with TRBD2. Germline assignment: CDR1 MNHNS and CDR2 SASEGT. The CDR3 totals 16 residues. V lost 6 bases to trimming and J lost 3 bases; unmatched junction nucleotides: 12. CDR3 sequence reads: CASRPQGLLGTDTQYF. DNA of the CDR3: TGTGCCAGCAGGCCTCAGGGACTACTTGGTACAGATACGCAGTATTTT.

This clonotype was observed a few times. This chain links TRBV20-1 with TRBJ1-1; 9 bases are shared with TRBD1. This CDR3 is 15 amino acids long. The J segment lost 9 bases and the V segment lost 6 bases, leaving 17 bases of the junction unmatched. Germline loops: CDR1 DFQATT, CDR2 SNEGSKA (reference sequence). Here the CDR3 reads CSAAGTGSGLGKAFF. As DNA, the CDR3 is TGCAGTGCCGCCGGGACAGGGTCGGGTTTGGGGAAAGCTTTCTTT.

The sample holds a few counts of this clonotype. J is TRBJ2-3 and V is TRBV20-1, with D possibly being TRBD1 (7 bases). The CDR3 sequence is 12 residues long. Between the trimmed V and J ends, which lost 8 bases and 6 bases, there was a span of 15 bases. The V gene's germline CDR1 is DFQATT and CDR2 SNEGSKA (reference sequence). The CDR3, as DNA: TGCAGTCTGACAGGGAGGTTCGATACGCAGTATTTT. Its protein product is CSLTGRFDTQYF.

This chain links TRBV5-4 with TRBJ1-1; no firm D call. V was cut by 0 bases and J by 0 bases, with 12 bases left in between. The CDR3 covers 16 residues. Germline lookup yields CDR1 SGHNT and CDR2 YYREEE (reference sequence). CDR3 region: CASSLGGQPMNTEAFF. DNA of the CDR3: TGTGCCAGCAGCTTGGGAGGCCAGCCGATGAACACTGAAGCTTTCTTT.

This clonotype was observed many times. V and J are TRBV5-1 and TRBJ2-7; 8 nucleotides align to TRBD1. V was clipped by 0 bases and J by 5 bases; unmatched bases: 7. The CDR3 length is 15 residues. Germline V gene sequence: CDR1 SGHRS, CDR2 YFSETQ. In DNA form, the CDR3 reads TGCGCCAGCAGCTTGGTTCCGACAGGGGCCCACGAGCAGTACTTC. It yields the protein CASSLVPTGAHEQYF.

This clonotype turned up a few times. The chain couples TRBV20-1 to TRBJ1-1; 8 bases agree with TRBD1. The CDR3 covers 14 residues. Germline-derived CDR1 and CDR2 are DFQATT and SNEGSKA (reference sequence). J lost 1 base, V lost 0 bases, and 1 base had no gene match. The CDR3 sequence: CSARDGTGNTEAFF. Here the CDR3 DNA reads TGCAGTGCTAGAGACGGGACAGGGAACACTGAAGCTTTCTTT.

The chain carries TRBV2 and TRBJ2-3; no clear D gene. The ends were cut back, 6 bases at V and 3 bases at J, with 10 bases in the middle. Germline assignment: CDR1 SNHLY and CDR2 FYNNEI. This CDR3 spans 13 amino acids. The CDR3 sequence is CASSADHTDTQYF. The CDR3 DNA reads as TGTGCCAGCAGCGCCGACCATACAGATACGCAGTATTTT.

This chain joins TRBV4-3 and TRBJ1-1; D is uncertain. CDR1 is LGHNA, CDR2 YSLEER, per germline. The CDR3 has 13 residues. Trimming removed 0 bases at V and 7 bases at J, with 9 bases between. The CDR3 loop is CASSQEQRHEAFF. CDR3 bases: TGCGCCAGCAGCCAAGAACAACGCCATGAAGCTTTCTTT.

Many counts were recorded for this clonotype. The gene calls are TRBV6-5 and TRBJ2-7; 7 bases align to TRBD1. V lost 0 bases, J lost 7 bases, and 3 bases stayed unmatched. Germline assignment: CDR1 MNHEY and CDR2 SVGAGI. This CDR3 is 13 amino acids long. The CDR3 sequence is CASSYSRRGEQYF. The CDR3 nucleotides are TGTGCCAGCAGTTACTCGCGCAGGGGGGAGCAGTACTTC.

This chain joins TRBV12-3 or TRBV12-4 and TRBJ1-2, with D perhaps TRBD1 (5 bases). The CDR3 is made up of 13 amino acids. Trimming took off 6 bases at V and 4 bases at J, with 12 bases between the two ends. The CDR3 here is CASRAGVSYGYTF. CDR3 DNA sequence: TGTGCCAGCAGAGCGGGGGTAAGCTATGGCTACACCTTC.

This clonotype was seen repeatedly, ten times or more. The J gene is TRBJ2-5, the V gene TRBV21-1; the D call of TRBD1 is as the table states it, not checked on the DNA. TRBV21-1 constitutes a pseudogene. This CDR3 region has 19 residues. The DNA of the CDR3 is TGTGCCAGCAGCCCCAAGGGGAGACAGGGGGCGCGGAATGTGAAGACCCAGTACTTC. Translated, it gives CASSPKGRQGARNVKTQYF.

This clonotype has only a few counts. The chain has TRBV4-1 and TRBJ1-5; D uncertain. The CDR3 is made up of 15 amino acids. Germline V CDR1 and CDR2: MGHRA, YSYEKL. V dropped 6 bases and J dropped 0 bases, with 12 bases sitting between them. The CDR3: CASRIRILSNQPQHF. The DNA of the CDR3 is TGCGCCAGCAGAATCAGGATCCTTAGCAATCAGCCCCAGCATTTT.

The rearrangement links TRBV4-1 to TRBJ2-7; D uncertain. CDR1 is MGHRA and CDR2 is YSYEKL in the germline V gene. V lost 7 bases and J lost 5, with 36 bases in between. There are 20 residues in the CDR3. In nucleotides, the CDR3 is TGCGCCAGCACCAAAGATCTGGGTTTAACACGGAAAAGGGCTCCCCACGAGCAGTACTTC. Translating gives CASTKDLGLTRKRAPHEQYF.

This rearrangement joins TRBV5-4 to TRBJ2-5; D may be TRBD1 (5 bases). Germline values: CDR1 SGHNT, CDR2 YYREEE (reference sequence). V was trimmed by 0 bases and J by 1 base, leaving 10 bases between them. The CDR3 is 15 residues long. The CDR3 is CASSLDRRFQETQYF. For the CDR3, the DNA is TGTGCCAGCAGCTTGGACAGGCGGTTCCAAGAGACCCAGTACTTC.

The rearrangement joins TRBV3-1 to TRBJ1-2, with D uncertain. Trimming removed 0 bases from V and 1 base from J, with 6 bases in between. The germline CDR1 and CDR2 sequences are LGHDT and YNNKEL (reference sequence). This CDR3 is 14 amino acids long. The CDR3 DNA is TGTGCCAGCAGCCAAGAAGGGTATAACTATGGCTACACCTTC. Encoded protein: CASSQEGYNYGYTF.